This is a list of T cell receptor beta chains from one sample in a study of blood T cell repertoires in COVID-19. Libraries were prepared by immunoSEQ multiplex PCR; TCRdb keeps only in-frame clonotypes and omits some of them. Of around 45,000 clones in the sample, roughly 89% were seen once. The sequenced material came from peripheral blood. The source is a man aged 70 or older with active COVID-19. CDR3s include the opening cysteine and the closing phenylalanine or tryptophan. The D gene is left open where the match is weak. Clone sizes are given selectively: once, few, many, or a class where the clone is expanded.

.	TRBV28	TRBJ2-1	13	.	TGTGCCAGCAGACTGGAGGGATACAATGAGCAGTTCTTC	CASRLEGYNEQFF
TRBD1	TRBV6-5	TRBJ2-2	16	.	TGTGCCAGCAGTTTGACAGGACAGGGGGGTACCGGGGAGCTGTTTTTT	CASSLTGQGGTGELFF
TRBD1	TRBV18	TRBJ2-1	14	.	TGTGCCAGCTCACCACAGGGGGCTAACAATGAGCAGTTCTTC	CASSPQGANNEQFF
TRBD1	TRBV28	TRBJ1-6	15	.	TGTGCCAGCAGAAAGACAGGGCCGAATAATTCACCCCTCCACTTT	CASRKTGPNNSPLHF
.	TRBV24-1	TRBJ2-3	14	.	TGTGCCACCAGTGGTGGGGGCCGCACAGATACGCAGTATTTT	CATSGGGRTDTQYF
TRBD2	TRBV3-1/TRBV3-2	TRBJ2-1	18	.	TGTGCCAGCAGCCAAGTGAAAGCGGGGGGTTCAAAATTCAATGAGCAGTTCTTC	CASSQVKAGGSKFNEQFF
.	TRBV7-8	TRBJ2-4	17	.	TGTGCCAGCAGCTTAGACGTCGGGAGACTAGCCAAAAACATTCAGTACTTC	CASSLDVGRLAKNIQYF
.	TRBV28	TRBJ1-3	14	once	TGTGCCAGCAGTTTGGGCCAGGGTACAAGGACCATATATTTT	CASSLGQGTRTIYF
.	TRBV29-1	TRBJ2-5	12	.	TGCAGCGGGGACTCCCCAGGTCAGACCCAGTACTTC	CSGDSPGQTQYF
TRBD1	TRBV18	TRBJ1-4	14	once	TGTGCCAGCTCAACGACAGGGGGCGGTGAAAAACTGTTTTTT	CASSTTGGGEKLFF
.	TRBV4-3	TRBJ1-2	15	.	TGCGCCAGCAGCCAAGAGGGGAGGGCTTACTATGGCTACACCTTC	CASSQEGRAYYGYTF
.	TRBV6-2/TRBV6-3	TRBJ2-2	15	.	TGTGCCAGCAGTTACACTGGACTCAGATCCGGGGAGCTGTTTTTT	CASSYTGLRSGELFF
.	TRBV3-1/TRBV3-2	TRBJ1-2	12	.	TGTGCCAGCAGCCAAGACAAATATGGCTACACCTTC	CASSQDKYGYTF
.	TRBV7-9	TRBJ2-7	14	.	TGTGCCAGCAGCTTAATGGGGGACACCTACGAGCAGTACTTC	CASSLMGDTYEQYF
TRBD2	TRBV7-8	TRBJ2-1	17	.	TGTGCCAGCAGTTTACGGACTAGCGGGGGGACCTACAATGAGCAGTTCTTC	CASSLRTSGGTYNEQFF
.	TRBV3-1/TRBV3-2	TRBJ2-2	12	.	TGTGCCAGCAGCCAAGTTCTCGGGGAGCTGTTTTTT	CASSQVLGELFF
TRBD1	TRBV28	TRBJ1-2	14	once	TGTGCCAGCAGTCGCCAGGGACAGGGGAACGGCTACACCTTC	CASSRQGQGNGYTF
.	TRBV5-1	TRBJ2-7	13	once	TGCGCCAGCAGCTTGAGACAATCCTACGAGCAGTACTTC	CASSLRQSYEQYF
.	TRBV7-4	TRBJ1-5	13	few	TGTGCCAGCAGCTTACGAGGGAAGCAGCCCCAGCATTTT	CASSLRGKQPQHF
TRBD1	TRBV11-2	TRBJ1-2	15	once	TGTGCCAGCAACGACGTCCGACAGGGAGACTATGGCTACACCTTC	CASNDVRQGDYGYTF
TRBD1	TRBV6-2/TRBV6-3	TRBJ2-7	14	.	TGTGCCAGCAGTTACGGCAGGGGGCTTAACGAGCAGTACTTC	CASSYGRGLNEQYF
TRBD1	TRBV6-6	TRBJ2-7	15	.	TGTGCCAGCAGTTACCGCGGGGACAGGGGTGGCGAGCAGTACTTC	CASSYRGDRGGEQYF
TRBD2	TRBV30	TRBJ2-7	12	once	TGTGCCGGGTCGGGGGGCTCCTACGAGCAGTACTTC	CAGSGGSYEQYF
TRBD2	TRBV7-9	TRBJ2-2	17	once	TGTGCCAGCAGCTTAGCGCTAGCGGGGTTGTCCGCCGGGGAGCTGTTTTTT	CASSLALAGLSAGELFF
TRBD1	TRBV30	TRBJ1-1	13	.	TGTGCCTGGGCGGGACAGGGGAACACTGAAGCTTTCTTT	CAWAGQGNTEAFF
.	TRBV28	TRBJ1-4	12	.	TGTGCCAGCAGCCAGGGATCTGAAAAACTGTTTTTT	CASSQGSEKLFF
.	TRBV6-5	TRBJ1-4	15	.	TGTGCCAGCAGTTACTCCGACCGGGGGGGTGAAAAACTGTTTTTT	CASSYSDRGGEKLFF
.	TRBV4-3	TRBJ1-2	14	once	TGCGCCAGCAGCCAGCGGGGTCTAGGGCCTGGCTACACCTTC	CASSQRGLGPGYTF
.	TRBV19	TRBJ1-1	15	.	TGTGCCAGTAGTACAGGACCGATCCGGGGGACTGAAGCTTTCTTT	CASSTGPIRGTEAFF
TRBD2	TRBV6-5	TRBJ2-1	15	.	TGTGCCAGCACCTCCGGGACTAGCGGGGGCGGGGAGCAGTTCTTC	CASTSGTSGGGEQFF
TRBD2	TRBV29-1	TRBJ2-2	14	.	TGCAGCGTGAGGGTGGGGAGGGCCACCGGGGAGCTGTTTTTT	CSVRVGRATGELFF
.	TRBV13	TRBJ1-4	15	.	TGTGCCAGCAGCTTAGGTCAAGGGGCAGGGGAAAAACTGTTTTTT	CASSLGQGAGEKLFF
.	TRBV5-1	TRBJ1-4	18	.	TGCGCCAGCAGCATCCGGGACAAACTCGCTACAACTAATGAAAAACTGTTTTTT	CASSIRDKLATTNEKLFF
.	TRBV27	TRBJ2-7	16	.	TGTGCCAGCAGTTCCCCCTCCCGAGGACTCCTTTACGAGCAGTACTTC	CASSSPSRGLLYEQYF
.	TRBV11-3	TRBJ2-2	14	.	TGTGCCAGCAGCGAGACAGAGAACACCGGGGAGCTGTTTTTT	CASSETENTGELFF
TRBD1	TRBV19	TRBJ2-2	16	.	TGTGCCAGTAGTATATTGGGACAGGGGAGGTCCGGGGAGCTGTTTTTT	CASSILGQGRSGELFF
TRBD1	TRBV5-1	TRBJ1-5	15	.	TGCGCCAGCAGCGCCGGGACAGGAGACAATCAGCCCCAGCATTTT	CASSAGTGDNQPQHF
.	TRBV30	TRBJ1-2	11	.	TGTGCCTGGAGTCTCCTCTATGGCTACACCTTC	CAWSLLYGYTF
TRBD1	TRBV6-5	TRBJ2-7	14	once	TGTGCCAGCAGTTACGACAGGGAGACCTACGAGCAGTACTTC	CASSYDRETYEQYF
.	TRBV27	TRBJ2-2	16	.	TGTGCCAGCAGTTTTGTAGGGAGAGCGAACACCGGGGAGCTGTTTTTT	CASSFVGRANTGELFF
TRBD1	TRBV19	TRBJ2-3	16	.	TGTGCCAGTAGTTCGCCACGGACAGGGCAGGGAGATACGCAGTATTTT	CASSSPRTGQGDTQYF
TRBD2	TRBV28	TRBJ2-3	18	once	TGTGCCAGCAGTTTGACTAGCGGGGGGCCTAAACGCACAGATACGCAGTATTTT	CASSLTSGGPKRTDTQYF
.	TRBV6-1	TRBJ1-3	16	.	TGTGCCAGCAGTGAAGAGTTCCGGGATCGTGGAAACACCATATATTTT	CASSEEFRDRGNTIYF
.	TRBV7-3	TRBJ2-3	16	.	TGTGCCAGCAGCTTAATGGGCGGGGTGAGGGCAGATACGCAGTATTTT	CASSLMGGVRADTQYF
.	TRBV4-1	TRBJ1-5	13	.	TGCGCCAGCAGCCAAGCCGGCAATCAGCCCCAGCATTTT	CASSQAGNQPQHF
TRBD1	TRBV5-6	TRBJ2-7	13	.	TGTGCCAGCAGCTTGAGGGGGCACTACGAGCAGTACTTC	CASSLRGHYEQYF
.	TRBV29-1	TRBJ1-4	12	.	TGCAGCGTACAGTCGGGTGAGGGAAAACTGTTTTTT	CSVQSGEGKLFF
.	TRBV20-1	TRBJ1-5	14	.	TGCAGTGCTAGTCCCCAACAGTTTGCACAGCCCCAGCATTTT	CSASPQQFAQPQHF
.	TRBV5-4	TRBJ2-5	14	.	TGTGCCAGCAGCCGAGACGGAGACCAAGAGACCCAGTACTTC	CASSRDGDQETQYF
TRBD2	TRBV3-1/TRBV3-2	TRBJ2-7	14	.	TGTGCCAGCAGCACGGGACTAGCGGGGGGAGAGCAGTACTTC	CASSTGLAGGEQYF